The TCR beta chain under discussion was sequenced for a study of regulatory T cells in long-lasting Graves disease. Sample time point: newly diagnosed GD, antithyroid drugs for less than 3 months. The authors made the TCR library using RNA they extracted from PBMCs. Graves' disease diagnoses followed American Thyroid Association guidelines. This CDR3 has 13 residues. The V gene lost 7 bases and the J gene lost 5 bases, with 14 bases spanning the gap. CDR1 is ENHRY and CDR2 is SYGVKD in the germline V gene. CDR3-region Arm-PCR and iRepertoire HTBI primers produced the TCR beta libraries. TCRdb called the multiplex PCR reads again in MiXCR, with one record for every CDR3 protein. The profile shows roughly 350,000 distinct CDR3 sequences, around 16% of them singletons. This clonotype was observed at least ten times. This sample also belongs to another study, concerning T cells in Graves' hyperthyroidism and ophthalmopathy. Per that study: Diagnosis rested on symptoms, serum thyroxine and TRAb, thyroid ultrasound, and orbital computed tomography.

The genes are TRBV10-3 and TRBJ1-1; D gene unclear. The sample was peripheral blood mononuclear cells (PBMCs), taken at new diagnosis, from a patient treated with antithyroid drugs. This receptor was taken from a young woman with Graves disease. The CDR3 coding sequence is TGTGCCATCAACTCGGGCCCCGATACTGAAGCTTTCTTT. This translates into CAINSGPDTEAFF.